The T cell receptor (beta chain) under discussion was sequenced for a study of shared clonotypes between healthy human individuals. The study, taken as a whole, reports: Naive subsets typically showed greater estimated richness than memory subsets.

To note about this clone: Antigen: not known.

Some clones are missing from TCRdb's copy, which holds only in-frame ones; the method was immunoSEQ multiplex PCR. This table holds about 2 million clones, 85% to 95% found once. Sequenced sample: naive CD4+ T cells sorted from blood. The subset denotes: CD45RA+ positively selected. The TCR originated in a man aged 18 to 30 in good health.

The CDR3 sequence is CASSLGGRMAETQYF. DNA for the CDR3: TGTGCCAGCAGCTTAGGGGGTAGGATGGCAGAGACCCAGTACTTC. The chain is built from TRBV7-2 and TRBJ2-5; D remains unclear. Germline CDR1 is SGHTA and CDR2 is FQGNSA. Trimming pared 1 base from V and 4 bases from J, leaving 13 bases between. This CDR3 has 15 amino acids.